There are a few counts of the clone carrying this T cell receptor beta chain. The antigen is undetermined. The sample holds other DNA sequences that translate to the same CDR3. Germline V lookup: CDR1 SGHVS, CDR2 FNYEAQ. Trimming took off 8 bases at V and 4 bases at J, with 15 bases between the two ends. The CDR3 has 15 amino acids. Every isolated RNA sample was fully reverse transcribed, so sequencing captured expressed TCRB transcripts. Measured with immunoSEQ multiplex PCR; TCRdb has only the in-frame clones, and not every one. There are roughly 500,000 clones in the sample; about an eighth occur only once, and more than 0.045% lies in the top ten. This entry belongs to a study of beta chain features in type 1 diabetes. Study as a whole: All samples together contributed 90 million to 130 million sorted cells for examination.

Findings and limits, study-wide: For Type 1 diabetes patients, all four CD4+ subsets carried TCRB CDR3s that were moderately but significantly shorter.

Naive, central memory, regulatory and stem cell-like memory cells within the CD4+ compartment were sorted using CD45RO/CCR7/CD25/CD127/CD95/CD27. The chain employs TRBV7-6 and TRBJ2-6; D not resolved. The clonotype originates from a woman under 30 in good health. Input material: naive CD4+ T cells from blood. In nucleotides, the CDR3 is TGTGCCAGCGCACCGGCGCTGGGAGGGGCCAACGTCCTGACTTTC. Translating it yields CASAPALGGANVLTF.